Given below is one TCR beta chain in context. Its antigen is still unknown. Sequencing used immunoSEQ multiplex PCR; TCRdb keeps in-frame clones, though not all of them. The table records 80,000 or so clones, around nine tenths of them present only once. The sample comes from a study of T cell responses to AZD1222 COVID-19 vaccine. Overall study results and limits: Baseline testing showed seropositivity in only a handful of AZD1222 recipients. Clonal diversity was possibly underestimated; the donors were predominantly white British and more often female.

Trimming at V came to 6 bases and at J to 4 bases, leaving 1 base not matched to a gene. CDR3 length: 13 amino acids. The rearrangement links TRBV12-3 or TRBV12-4 to TRBJ1-3; 9 bases are shared with TRBD1. The specimen was peripheral blood, collected on day 0 of MenACWY control vaccination. The TCR originated in an adult in good health. The CDR3 loop reads CASRTGGGNTIYF. The CDR3 DNA is TGTGCCAGCAGGACAGGGGGAGGAAACACCATATATTTT.